This T cell receptor beta chain is drawn from a study of CD8+CD57+ T cells in acquired aplastic anemia. On this clonotype: At one of its ends the junction is not consistent with the germline gene, which may arise from a read error.

The use of genomic DNA as template underpinned the TCR beta VDJ and CDR3 profiling. TCRdb reanalysed the reads using MiXCR and keeps one entry per CDR3 protein. The data show 95,000 to 120,000 distinct CDR3 sequences, roughly 50% seen once. Germline lookup yields CDR1 ENHRY and CDR2 SYGVKD. CDR3 length: 10 residues. This receptor was taken from a human donor in good health, serving as a control. Sample: sorted CD4+, CD8+, or CD8+CD57+ T cells (not recorded which) from PBMCs. V and J are TRBV10-3 and TRBJ1-2; perhaps TRBD1 as D (6 bases). The DNA of the CDR3 is TGTGCCATCAGTGAAGGGGGGGACGCTTTC. Residues: CAISEGGDAF.